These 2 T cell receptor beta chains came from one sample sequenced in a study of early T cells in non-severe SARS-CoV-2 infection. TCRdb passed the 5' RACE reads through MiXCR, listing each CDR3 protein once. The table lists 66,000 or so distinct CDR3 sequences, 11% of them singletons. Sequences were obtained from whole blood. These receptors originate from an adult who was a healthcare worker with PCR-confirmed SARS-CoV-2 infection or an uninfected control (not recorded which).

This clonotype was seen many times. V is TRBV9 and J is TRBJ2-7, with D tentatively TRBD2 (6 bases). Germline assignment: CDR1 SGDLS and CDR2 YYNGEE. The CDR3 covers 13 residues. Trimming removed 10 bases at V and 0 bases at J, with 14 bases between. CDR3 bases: TGTGCCTCCGGGGGACGCAGCTCCTACGAGCAGTACTTC. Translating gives CASGGRSSYEQYF.

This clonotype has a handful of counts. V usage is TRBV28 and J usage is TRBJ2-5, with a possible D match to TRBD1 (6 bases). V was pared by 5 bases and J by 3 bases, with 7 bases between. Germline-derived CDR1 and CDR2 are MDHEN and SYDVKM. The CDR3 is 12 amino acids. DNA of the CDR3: TGTGCCAGCAGTACAGGGAAAGAGACCCAGTACTTC. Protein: CASSTGKETQYF.